The 18 T cell receptor beta chains presented below share a single source sample, sequenced in a study of blood T cells in healthy people across ages. For the second PCR, which ran for roughly 6 to 11 cycles, a sample-barcoded 5' primer and a J-beta primer mix were used. One entry per CDR3 protein, called by TCRdb with MiXCR from the 5' RACE reads. The table lists 600,000 or so distinct CDR3 sequences, more than 45% of them singletons, with 20% to 25% in the top ten. The sample consisted of blood. The receptors originated from an elderly man in good health.

The CDR3 spells CASSARPTGGYTF. The CDR3 region has the DNA TGTGCCAGCAGTGCCCGGCCCACGGGGGGCTACACCTTC. The chain has TRBV6-5 and TRBJ1-2; D gene ambiguous. Germline V gene data show CDR1 as MNHEY and CDR2 as SVGAGI. This CDR3 region has 13 residues. V was pared by 5 bases and J by 8 bases, with 15 bases between.

Only a few counts were recorded for this clonotype. The chain carries TRBV24-1 and TRBJ2-5; 8 bases agree with TRBD1. CDR3 length: 16 residues. In germline, CDR1 is KGHDR, CDR2 SFDVKD. With V trimmed by 3 bases and J by 2 bases, 7 bases remained unmatched. CDR3 in amino acids: CATSDARDRLQETQYF. For the CDR3, the DNA is TGTGCCACCAGTGATGCCCGGGACAGGCTACAAGAGACCCAGTACTTC.

The chain links TRBV20-1 to TRBJ2-2; D gene ambiguous. Trimming left V 5 bases short and J 4 bases short, with 8 bases between. Germline V gene lookup returns CDR1 DFQATT and CDR2 SNEGSKA (reference sequence). The CDR3 covers 12 residues. The CDR3 sequence is CSAGGPTGELFF. DNA for the CDR3: TGCAGTGCTGGCGGACCCACCGGGGAGCTGTTTTTT.

V is TRBV4-2 and J is TRBJ1-2; D gene ambiguous. The length of the CDR3 is 14 residues. V lost 0 bases, J lost 1 base, and 6 bases lay in between. Germline lookup yields CDR1 LGHNA and CDR2 YNFKEQ. Here the CDR3 DNA reads TGTGCCAGCAGCCAAGAGGCGGTTAACTATGGCTACACCTTC. Translation gives CASSQEAVNYGYTF.

The chain has TRBV11-2 and TRBJ2-7; weak D call: TRBD1 (6 bases). Trimming left V 0 bases short and J 1 base short, with 10 bases between. This CDR3 comprises 15 residues. Germline V gives CDR1 SGHAT, CDR2 FQNNGV. The CDR3 loop reads CASSLDGGWSYEQYF. DNA of the CDR3: TGTGCCAGCAGCTTAGATGGGGGCTGGTCCTACGAGCAGTACTTC.

This clonotype was counted a few times. V is TRBV10-3 and J is TRBJ1-1; no reliable D call. The CDR3 loop spans 13 amino acids. CDR1 is ENHRY, CDR2 SYGVKD, per germline. With 7 bases removed from V and 4 bases from J, the gap between germline ends came to 13 bases. CDR3 sequence (DNA): TGTGCCATCAAACCCCGGGAGGGCACTGAAGCTTTCTTT. Translation: CAIKPREGTEAFF.

This chain links TRBV30 with TRBJ2-6; possible D gene TRBD2, 7 bases. Germline-derived CDR1 and CDR2 are GTSNPN and SVGIG (reference sequence). The CDR3 runs to 15 residues. The V end lost 5 bases, the J end lost 2 bases, and 13 bases lay between the germline ends. The CDR3 here is CAWETGTTGANVLTF. The CDR3 nucleotides read TGTGCCTGGGAAACAGGGACTACTGGGGCCAACGTCCTGACTTTC.

The chain joins TRBV7-2 to TRBJ2-1, with D maybe TRBD2 (5 bases). Trimming removed 4 bases at V and 8 bases at J, with 18 bases between. CDR3 size: 15 residues. Germline V gives CDR1 SGHTA, CDR2 FQGNSA. CDR3 coding DNA: TGTGCCAGCAGCTGGCTGGGAGTTAGAGGGTATGAGCAGTTCTTC. It codes for CASSWLGVRGYEQFF.

This chain links TRBV2 with TRBJ1-4; a weak D match, TRBD1 (6 bases). CDR1 and CDR2 (germline): SNHLY, FYNNEI. This CDR3 has 14 amino acids. The germline V and J ends were trimmed by 11 bases and 4 bases, with 17 bases remaining between them. The CDR3 DNA sequence: TGTGCCTCCGGGGGACATGCTTTTAATGAAAAACTGTTTTTT. It is translated as CASGGHAFNEKLFF. Full variable domain (remainder filled in from reference TRBV2 and TRBJ1-4): EPEVTQTPSHQVTQMGQEVILRCVPISNHLYFYWYRQILGQKVEFLVSFYNNEISEKSEIFDDQFSVERPDGSNFTLKIRSTKLEDSAMYFCASGGHAFNEKLFFGSGTQLSVL.

This chain joins TRBV7-9 and TRBJ2-3, with a tentative D call TRBD2 (6 bases). CDR1 is SEHNR and CDR2 is FQNEAQ in the germline V gene (reference sequence). The CDR3 runs 15 residues. V was cut by 6 bases and J by 0 bases, with 13 bases left in between. Here the CDR3 reads CASRLVEGSTDTQYF. In DNA form, the CDR3 reads TGTGCCAGCAGGTTGGTGGAGGGGAGCACAGATACGCAGTATTTT.

This clonotype showed up just a few times. The chain links TRBV4-3 to TRBJ2-1; 11 nucleotides line up with TRBD2. CDR1 LGHNA and CDR2 YSLEER come from the germline V gene. The CDR3 extends over 16 amino acids. The trim removed 5 bases at V and 6 bases at J, leaving 9 bases unmatched. In DNA form, the CDR3 reads TGCGCCAGCAGCGGTCGGACTAGCGGGTTGGGCAATGAGCAGTTCTTC. Protein product: CASSGRTSGLGNEQFF.

This sequence joins TRBV20-1 and TRBJ2-1; tentatively, D is TRBD1 or TRBD2 (6 bases each). CDR1 is DFQATT, CDR2 SNEGSKA, per germline (reference sequence). Trimming stripped 0 bases from V and 6 bases from J, with 12 bases between. CDR3 size: 14 residues. The CDR3: CSAREGAGPNEQFF. The CDR3 DNA reads as TGCAGTGCTAGAGAGGGGGCGGGGCCCAATGAGCAGTTCTTC.

This clonotype was detected only a few times. The chain employs TRBV20-1 and TRBJ2-1; 10 nucleotides align to TRBD2. Germline CDR1 and CDR2: DFQATT and SNEGSKA (reference sequence). V lost 1 base and J lost 6; bases outside the gene matches: 12. The CDR3 has 17 amino acids. The CDR3 region is CSARGLAGAISSNEQFF. The CDR3 nucleotides are TGCAGTGCTAGAGGGCTAGCGGGGGCAATATCAAGCAATGAGCAGTTCTTC.

The gene calls are TRBV2 and TRBJ1-5; 7 bases map to TRBD1. This CDR3 region has 15 residues. The V gene end was trimmed by 4 bases and the J gene end by 1 base; junction bases not matched to a gene: 4. From germline, CDR1 is SNHLY and CDR2 FYNNEI. The CDR3, as DNA: TGTGCCAGCAGTGTGCAGACAGGGAGCAATCAGCCCCAGCATTTT. Translated, it gives CASSVQTGSNQPQHF.

The rearrangement uses TRBV7-2 and TRBJ2-1; 7 positions match TRBD2. Unmatched junction bases numbered 9, after V lost 0 bases and J lost 7 bases. In germline, CDR1 is SGHTA, CDR2 FQGNSA. The CDR3 runs to 16 residues. The CDR3 region has the DNA TGTGCCAGCAGCTTAGCGGGAGGGCCGGGATTGAATGAGCAGTTCTTC. Its translation is CASSLAGGPGLNEQFF.

The sample holds a few counts of this clonotype. The rearrangement uses TRBV12-3 or TRBV12-4 and TRBJ2-3; maybe TRBD1 (7 bases). This CDR3 spans 18 amino acids. V was cut by 2 bases and J by 0 bases, with 18 bases left in between. CDR3 in DNA: TGTGCCAGCAGTTTAACGGACGGCAGGGGGGCTAGCACAGATACGCAGTATTTT. This encodes CASSLTDGRGASTDTQYF.

This clonotype was found a few times. V is TRBV20-1 and J is TRBJ2-1, with TRBD2 identical over 7 bases. The CDR3 covers 14 residues. CDR1 and CDR2 from the germline V gene are DFQATT and SNEGSKA (reference sequence). After removal of 4 bases from V and 3 bases from J, the junction contained 6 bases not matched to a gene. Here the CDR3 DNA reads TGCAGTGCTACCAGCGGGACTTTCTACAATGAGCAGTTCTTC. Translated, it gives CSATSGTFYNEQFF.

The chain uses TRBV5-6 and TRBJ2-3, with TRBD2 as a possible D gene (6 bases). Germline lookup yields CDR1 SGHDT and CDR2 YYEEEE. The CDR3 is 13 amino acids. Trimming stripped 4 bases from V and 9 bases from J, with 15 bases between. CDR3 sequence reads: CASSRGLERTQYF. CDR3 nucleotide sequence: TGTGCCAGCAGCCGGGGGTTGGAGCGGACGCAGTATTTT.